This is a list of T cell receptor beta chains from one sample in a study of siplizumab effects on memory and regulatory T cells. Data came from immunoSEQ multiplex PCR; TCRdb stores just in-frame clones and leaves some out. The repertoire holds some 100,000 clones, around 90% seen once, with 0.13% to 0.15% in the top ten. The sequenced material came from CD4+ T cells sorted from blood. The receptors were sampled from a human donor in good health. Each CDR3 is given with its conserved first and last residue. The D gene is left open where the match is weak. Only part of the rows carry a size: once, few, many, or a class if the clone is expanded.

NA	NA	TRBJ1-5	TRBV21-1	CASKGRGALQPQHF	TGTGCCAGCAAAGGCAGGGGCGCCCTTCAGCCCCAGCATTTT
NA	NA	TRBJ1-2	TRBV5-4	CASSHDGRYGYTF	TGTGCCAGCAGCCACGACGGGCGCTATGGCTACACCTTC
NA	NA	TRBJ1-2	TRBV6-1	CASSETGALLYGYTF	TGTGCCAGCAGTGAAACGGGGGCATTACTCTATGGCTACACCTTC
NA	NA	TRBJ2-1	TRBV11-3	CASSLGHGNEQFF	TGTGCCAGCAGCTTAGGCCACGGGAATGAGCAGTTCTTC
NA	TRBD1	TRBJ1-6	TRBV29-1	CSVKDRAAYNSPLHF	TGCAGCGTTAAGGACAGGGCAGCCTATAATTCACCCCTCCACTTT
NA	NA	TRBJ2-1	TRBV11-2	CASSLGWGSYNEQFF	TGTGCCAGCAGCTTAGGCTGGGGCTCCTACAATGAGCAGTTCTTC
once	TRBD1	TRBJ2-1	TRBV28	CASRGQGAYGNEQFF	TGTGCCAGCCGCGGTCAGGGGGCGTATGGTAATGAGCAGTTCTTC
NA	TRBD1	TRBJ1-6	TRBV6-4	CASSSTGGSSPLHF	TGTGCCAGCAGTTCTACAGGGGGCAGTTCACCCCTCCACTTT
NA	NA	TRBJ2-1	TRBV5-6	CASSPPWRGRDYNEQFF	TGTGCCAGCAGCCCCCCGTGGAGGGGGCGGGATTACAATGAGCAGTTCTTC
NA	NA	TRBJ1-5	TRBV19	CASNSGRGDGPQHF	TGTGCCAGTAACTCAGGGAGGGGAGATGGGCCCCAGCATTTT
NA	NA	TRBJ2-6	TRBV5-6	CASRYSGANVLTF	TGTGCCAGCAGGTACTCTGGGGCCAACGTCCTGACTTTC
NA	TRBD2	TRBJ2-3	TRBV7-3	CASSLTAGGGTDTQYF	TGTGCCAGCAGCTTAACTGCCGGGGGGGGCACAGATACGCAGTATTTT
NA	TRBD1	TRBJ2-7	TRBV18	CASSPTGQGDSYEQYF	TGTGCCAGCTCACCGACGGGACAGGGGGACTCCTACGAGCAGTACTTC